This T cell receptor beta chain appears in the sequencing data of a study of blood T cells in healthy people across ages. This clonotype was seen many times. Its cognate antigen is unknown. The CDR3 has 13 amino acids. The germline gives CDR1 SQVTM, CDR2 ANQGSEA. V shed 4 bases and J shed 0 bases, with 9 bases lying between them. Study-level findings and limits: Using unsorted PBMCs precluded a conclusive naive versus antigen-experienced comparison.

Individuals who donated were healthy Caucasians from Russia aged roughly 6 to 100. About 9.6 milliliters of peripheral blood were drawn from each donor into EDTA-treated tubes. Through a sample-barcoded 5' primer and a J-beta primer mix, a second PCR was run for roughly 6 to 11 cycles. Template switching added a 12-random-nucleotide identifier to every cDNA molecule. TCRdb itself ran the 5' RACE reads through MiXCR, one entry per CDR3 protein. The table includes fewer than 900,000 distinct CDR3 sequences, around 36% detected once. V and J are TRBV29-1 and TRBJ1-2; D gene uncertain. The source is a man aged 18-30 years in good health. Sequencing used blood. CDR3 in DNA: TGCAGCGTTGTGGTACAGACTAACTATGGCTACACCTTC. Its protein product is CSVVVQTNYGYTF.